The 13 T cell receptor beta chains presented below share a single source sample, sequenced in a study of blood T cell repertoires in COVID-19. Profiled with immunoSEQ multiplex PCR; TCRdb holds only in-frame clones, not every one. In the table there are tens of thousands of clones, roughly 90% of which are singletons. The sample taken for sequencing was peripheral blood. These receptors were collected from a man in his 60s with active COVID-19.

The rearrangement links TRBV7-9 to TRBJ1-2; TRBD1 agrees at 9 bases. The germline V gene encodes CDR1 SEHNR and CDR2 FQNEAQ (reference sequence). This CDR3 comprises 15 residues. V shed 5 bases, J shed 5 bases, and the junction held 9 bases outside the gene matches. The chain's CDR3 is CASSLDRGKIYGYTF. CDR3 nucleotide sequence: TGTGCCAGCAGCCTCGACAGGGGGAAGATATATGGCTACACCTTC.

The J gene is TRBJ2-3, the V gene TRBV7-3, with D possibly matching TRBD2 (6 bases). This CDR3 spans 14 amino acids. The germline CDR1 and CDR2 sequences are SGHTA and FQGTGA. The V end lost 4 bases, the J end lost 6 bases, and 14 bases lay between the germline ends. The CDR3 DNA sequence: TGTGCCAGCAGCTCTTGGCGGGACTCCGATACGCAGTATTTT. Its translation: CASSSWRDSDTQYF. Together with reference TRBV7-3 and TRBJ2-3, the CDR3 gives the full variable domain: GAGVSQTPSNKVTEKGKYVELRCDPISGHTALYWYRQSLGQGPEFLIYFQGTGAADDSGLPNDRFFAVRPEGSVSTLKIQRTERGDSAVYLCASSSWRDSDTQYFGPGTRLTVL.

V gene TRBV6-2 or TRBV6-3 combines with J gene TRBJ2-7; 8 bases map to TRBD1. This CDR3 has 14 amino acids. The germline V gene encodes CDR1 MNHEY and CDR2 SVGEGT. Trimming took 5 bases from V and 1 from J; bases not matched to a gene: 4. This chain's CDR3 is CASSTGTGSYEQYF. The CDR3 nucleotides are TGTGCCAGCAGTACCGGGACAGGTTCCTACGAGCAGTACTTC.

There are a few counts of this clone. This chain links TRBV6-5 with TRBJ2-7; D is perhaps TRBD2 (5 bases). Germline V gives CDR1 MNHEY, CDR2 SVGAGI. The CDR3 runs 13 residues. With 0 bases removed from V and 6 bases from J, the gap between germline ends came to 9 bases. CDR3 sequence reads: CASSYSKLGEQYF. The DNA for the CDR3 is TGTGCCAGCAGTTACTCTAAACTAGGCGAGCAGTACTTC.

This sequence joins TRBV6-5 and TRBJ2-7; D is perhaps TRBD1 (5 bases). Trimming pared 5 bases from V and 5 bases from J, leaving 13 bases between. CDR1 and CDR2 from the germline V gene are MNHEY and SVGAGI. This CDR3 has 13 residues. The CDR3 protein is CASSKTVMHEQYF. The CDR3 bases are TGTGCCAGCAGTAAGACAGTTATGCACGAGCAGTACTTC.

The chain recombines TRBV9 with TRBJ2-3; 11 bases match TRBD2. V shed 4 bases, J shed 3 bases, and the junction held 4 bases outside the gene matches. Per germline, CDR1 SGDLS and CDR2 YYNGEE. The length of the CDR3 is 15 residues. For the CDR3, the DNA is TGTGCCAGCAGCTATGGACTAGCGGGTACAGATACGCAGTATTTT. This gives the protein CASSYGLAGTDTQYF.

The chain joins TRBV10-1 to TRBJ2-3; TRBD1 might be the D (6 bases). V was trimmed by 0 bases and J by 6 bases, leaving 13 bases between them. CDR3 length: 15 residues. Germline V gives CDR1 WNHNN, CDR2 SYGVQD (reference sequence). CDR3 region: CASSESPGVPDTQYF. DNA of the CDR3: TGCGCCAGCAGTGAGTCCCCAGGGGTACCCGATACGCAGTATTTT.

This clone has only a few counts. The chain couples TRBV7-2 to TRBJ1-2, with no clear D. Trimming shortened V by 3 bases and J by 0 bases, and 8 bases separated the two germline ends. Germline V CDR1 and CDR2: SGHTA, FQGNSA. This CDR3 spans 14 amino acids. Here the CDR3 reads CASSLQSSNYGYTF. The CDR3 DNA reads TGTGCCAGCAGCTTGCAGTCTTCTAACTATGGCTACACCTTC. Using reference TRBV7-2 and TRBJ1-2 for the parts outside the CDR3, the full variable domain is GAGVSQSPSNKVTEKGKDVELRCDPISGHTALYWYRQSLGQGLEFLIYFQGNSAPDKSGLPSDRFSAERTGGSVSTLTIQRTQQEDSAVYLCASSLQSSNYGYTFGSGTRLTVV.

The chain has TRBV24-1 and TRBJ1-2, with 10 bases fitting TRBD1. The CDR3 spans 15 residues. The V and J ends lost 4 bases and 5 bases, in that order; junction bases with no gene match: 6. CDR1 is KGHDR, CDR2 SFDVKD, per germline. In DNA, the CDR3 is TGTGCCACCAGTGAGCCGGGACAGGGGCCATATGGCTACACCTTC. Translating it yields CATSEPGQGPYGYTF.

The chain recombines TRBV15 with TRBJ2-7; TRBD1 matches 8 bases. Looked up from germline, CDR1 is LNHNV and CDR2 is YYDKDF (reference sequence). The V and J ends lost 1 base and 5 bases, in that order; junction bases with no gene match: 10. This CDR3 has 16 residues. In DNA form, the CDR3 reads TGTGCCACCAGCAGAGGCCCAGGGGGCGCCACCAACGAGCAGTACTTC. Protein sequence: CATSRGPGGATNEQYF.

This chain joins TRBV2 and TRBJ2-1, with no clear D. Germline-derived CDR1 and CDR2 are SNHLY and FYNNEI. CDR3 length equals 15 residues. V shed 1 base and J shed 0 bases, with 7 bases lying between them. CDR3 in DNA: TGTGCCAGCAGTGAAGACCGCGGCTCCTACAATGAGCAGTTCTTC. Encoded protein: CASSEDRGSYNEQFF.

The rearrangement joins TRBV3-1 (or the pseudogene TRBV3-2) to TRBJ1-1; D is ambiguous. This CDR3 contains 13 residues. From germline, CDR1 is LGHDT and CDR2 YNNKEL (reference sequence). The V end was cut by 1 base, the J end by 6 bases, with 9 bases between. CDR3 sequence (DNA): TGTGCCAGCAGCCAAGTGGCCGGGGCTGAAGCTTTCTTT. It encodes CASSQVAGAEAFF.

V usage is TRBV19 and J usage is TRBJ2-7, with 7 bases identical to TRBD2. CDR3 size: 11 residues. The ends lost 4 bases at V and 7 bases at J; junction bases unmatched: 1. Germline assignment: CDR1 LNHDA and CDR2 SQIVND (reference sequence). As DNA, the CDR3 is TGTGCCAGTAGTAGAGCGGGGGAGCAGTACTTC. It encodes CASSRAGEQYF.